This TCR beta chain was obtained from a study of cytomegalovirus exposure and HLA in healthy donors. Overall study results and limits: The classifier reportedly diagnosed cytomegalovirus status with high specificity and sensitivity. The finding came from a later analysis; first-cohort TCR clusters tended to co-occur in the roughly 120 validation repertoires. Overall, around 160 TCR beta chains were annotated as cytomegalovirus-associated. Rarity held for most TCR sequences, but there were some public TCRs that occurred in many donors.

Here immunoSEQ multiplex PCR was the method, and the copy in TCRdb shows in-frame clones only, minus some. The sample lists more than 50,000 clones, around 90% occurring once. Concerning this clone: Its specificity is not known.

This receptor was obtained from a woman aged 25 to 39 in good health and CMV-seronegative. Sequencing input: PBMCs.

The CDR3 bases are TGTGCCAGCAGCAGTGGGGACTACTCCTACGAGCAGTACTTC. This codes for CASSSGDYSYEQYF. The chain uses TRBV28 and TRBJ2-7, with 7 bases identical to TRBD2. The V segment lost 6 bases and the J segment 0 bases; nucleotides outside the gene matches: 5. Germline lookup yields CDR1 MDHEN and CDR2 SYDVKM. This CDR3 contains 14 residues.